A selection of T cell receptor beta chains follows, all from one sample in a study of control samples from healthy donors and cancer patients. Here immunoSEQ multiplex PCR was the method, and the copy in TCRdb shows in-frame clones only, minus some. The data show about 69,000 clones, more than 80% seen once. The sequenced material came from PBMCs. The receptors originated from a woman in her forties or fifties with lung cancer. The CDR3 runs from the conserved cysteine through the conserved F or W. D genes are given only for firm matches. Clone size is not always given. Where it is, it says once, few, many or a class for expanded clones.

CDR3aa: CASSHGGGAGYTF
CDR3nt: TGTGCCAGCAGCCACGGAGGGGGCGCTGGCTACACCTTC
j_gene: TRBJ1-2
v_gene: TRBV14
d_gene: TRBD1
abundance: .

CDR3aa: CASSADRPREEKLFF
CDR3nt: TGCGCCAGCAGCGCGGACAGGCCTCGCGAGGAAAAACTGTTTTTT
j_gene: TRBJ1-4
v_gene: TRBV5-1
d_gene: TRBD1
abundance: .

CDR3aa: CASSSQTGGTEAFF
CDR3nt: TGTGCCAGCAGCTCACAGACAGGGGGGACTGAAGCTTTCTTT
j_gene: TRBJ1-1
v_gene: TRBV5-5
d_gene: TRBD1
abundance: once

CDR3aa: CASRVGTAYEQYF
CDR3nt: TGCGCCAGCCGGGTAGGCACAGCCTACGAGCAGTACTTC
j_gene: TRBJ2-7
v_gene: TRBV10-1
d_gene: .
abundance: .

CDR3aa: CASSPITGVVWEKLFF
CDR3nt: TGTGCCAGCAGTCCCATAACAGGGGTTGTTTGGGAAAAACTGTTTTTT
j_gene: TRBJ1-4
v_gene: TRBV27
d_gene: TRBD1
abundance: once

CDR3aa: CATSRDRASAWETQYF
CDR3nt: TGTGCCACCAGCAGAGATCGGGCTAGCGCTTGGGAGACCCAGTACTTC
j_gene: TRBJ2-5
v_gene: TRBV15
d_gene: .
abundance: .

CDR3aa: CASKGPMNTEAFF
CDR3nt: TGTGCCAGCAAAGGCCCGATGAACACTGAAGCTTTCTTT
j_gene: TRBJ1-1
v_gene: TRBV7-9
d_gene: .
abundance: .

CDR3aa: CASSESRGQGIKLFF
CDR3nt: TGTGCCAGCAGTGAAAGTAGAGGTCAGGGGATTAAACTGTTTTTT
j_gene: TRBJ1-4
v_gene: TRBV6-1
d_gene: .
abundance: .

CDR3aa: CASSLVTASGNTIYF
CDR3nt: TGCGCCAGCAGCTTGGTGACAGCCTCTGGAAACACCATATATTTT
j_gene: TRBJ1-3
v_gene: TRBV5-1
d_gene: .
abundance: once

CDR3aa: CSVVGGAGQPQHF
CDR3nt: TGCAGCGTTGTAGGGGGGGCGGGTCAGCCCCAGCATTTT
j_gene: TRBJ1-5
v_gene: TRBV29-1
d_gene: .
abundance: .

CDR3aa: CATSDALAGGYNEQFF
CDR3nt: TGTGCCACCAGTGACGCTCTAGCGGGGGGCTACAATGAGCAGTTCTTC
j_gene: TRBJ2-1
v_gene: TRBV24-1
d_gene: TRBD2
abundance: .

CDR3aa: CAIRRESEAFF
CDR3nt: TGTGCCATCAGGAGGGAGTCTGAAGCTTTCTTT
j_gene: TRBJ1-1
v_gene: TRBV10-3
d_gene: .
abundance: .

CDR3aa: CASSLGTPSYEQYF
CDR3nt: TGTGCCAGCAGTTTGGGGACTCCCAGCTACGAGCAGTACTTC
j_gene: TRBJ2-7
v_gene: TRBV27
d_gene: .
abundance: .

CDR3aa: CSVETWRKWAFF
CDR3nt: TGCAGCGTTGAGACGTGGCGCAAGTGGGCTTTCTTT
j_gene: TRBJ1-1
v_gene: TRBV29-1
d_gene: .
abundance: .

CDR3aa: CASSQGLSTDTQYF
CDR3nt: TGTGCCAGCAGCCAGGGACTTAGCACAGATACGCAGTATTTT
j_gene: TRBJ2-3
v_gene: TRBV11-2
d_gene: .
abundance: .

CDR3aa: CASSPHRASSYNEQFF
CDR3nt: TGTGCCAGCAGTCCACACAGGGCCAGCTCCTACAATGAGCAGTTCTTC
j_gene: TRBJ2-1
v_gene: TRBV6-2/TRBV6-3
d_gene: .
abundance: .

CDR3aa: CASSLQGVGLGETQYF
CDR3nt: TGTGCCAGTAGTCTACAGGGAGTTGGGCTTGGGGAGACCCAGTACTTC
j_gene: TRBJ2-5
v_gene: TRBV19
d_gene: .
abundance: .

CDR3aa: CASSLKGRSSNYGYTF
CDR3nt: TGTGCCAGCAGCTTAAAGGGACGGTCGTCTAACTATGGCTACACCTTC
j_gene: TRBJ1-2
v_gene: TRBV7-2
d_gene: .
abundance: .

CDR3aa: CASRLGYGGYTF
CDR3nt: TGTGCCAGCAGGTTAGGATATGGTGGCTACACCTTC
j_gene: TRBJ1-2
v_gene: TRBV6-5
d_gene: .
abundance: .

CDR3aa: CATSDLVTDTQYF
CDR3nt: TGTGCCACCAGTGATTTGGTCACAGATACGCAGTATTTT
j_gene: TRBJ2-3
v_gene: TRBV24-1
d_gene: .
abundance: once

CDR3aa: CASSQLDRGLGQPQHF
CDR3nt: TGTGCCAGCAGCCAACTCGACAGGGGCCTCGGGCAGCCCCAGCATTTT
j_gene: TRBJ1-5
v_gene: TRBV28
d_gene: TRBD1
abundance: .

CDR3aa: CASSLSRGGYNEQFF
CDR3nt: TGTGCCAGCAGCTTAAGCAGGGGTGGCTACAATGAGCAGTTCTTC
j_gene: TRBJ2-1
v_gene: TRBV7-3
d_gene: .
abundance: few

CDR3aa: CASSLNRPSYNEQFF
CDR3nt: TGTGCCAGCAGCTTAAACAGGCCCTCCTACAATGAGCAGTTCTTC
j_gene: TRBJ2-1
v_gene: TRBV7-2
d_gene: .
abundance: .

CDR3aa: CASSVEQSGNTIYF
CDR3nt: TGTGCCAGCAGCGTGGAACAGTCCGGAAACACCATATATTTT
j_gene: TRBJ1-3
v_gene: TRBV28
d_gene: .
abundance: .

CDR3aa: CASSGRQGADTQYF
CDR3nt: TGTGCCAGCAGTGGACGACAGGGCGCAGATACGCAGTATTTT
j_gene: TRBJ2-3
v_gene: TRBV25-1
d_gene: TRBD1
abundance: few

CDR3aa: CASSYSETQYF
CDR3nt: TGTGCCAGCAGTTACAGTGAGACCCAGTACTTC
j_gene: TRBJ2-5
v_gene: TRBV6-6
d_gene: .
abundance: .

CDR3aa: CATSTRDRDAGELFF
CDR3nt: TGTGCCACCAGCACGCGGGACAGGGACGCCGGGGAGCTGTTTTTT
j_gene: TRBJ2-2
v_gene: TRBV15
d_gene: TRBD1
abundance: .

CDR3aa: CASSERTGETQYF
CDR3nt: TGTGCCAGCAGTGAGCGGACAGGAGAGACCCAGTACTTC
j_gene: TRBJ2-5
v_gene: TRBV6-4
d_gene: TRBD1
abundance: .

CDR3aa: CASSYMDQPQHF
CDR3nt: TGTGCCAGCAGTTACATGGATCAGCCCCAGCATTTT
j_gene: TRBJ1-5
v_gene: TRBV6-6
d_gene: .
abundance: .

CDR3aa: CASSIGYEQYF
CDR3nt: TGTGCCAGTAGTATAGGTTACGAGCAGTACTTC
j_gene: TRBJ2-7
v_gene: TRBV19
d_gene: .
abundance: few

CDR3aa: CSASRGGGSNYGYTF
CDR3nt: TGCAGTGCTAGTAGGGGAGGGGGTTCTAACTATGGCTACACCTTC
j_gene: TRBJ1-2
v_gene: TRBV20-1
d_gene: .
abundance: .

CDR3aa: CASSLETGNQPQHF
CDR3nt: TGTGCCAGCAGCTTAGAGACAGGGAATCAGCCCCAGCATTTT
j_gene: TRBJ1-5
v_gene: TRBV7-9
d_gene: TRBD1
abundance: few

CDR3aa: CASSNQGFTGELFF
CDR3nt: TGTGCCAGTAGTAATCAGGGATTCACCGGGGAGCTGTTTTTT
j_gene: TRBJ2-2
v_gene: TRBV19
d_gene: .
abundance: .

CDR3aa: CAWRTGTNTGELFF
CDR3nt: TGTGCCTGGCGGACGGGAACGAACACCGGGGAGCTGTTTTTT
j_gene: TRBJ2-2
v_gene: TRBV30
d_gene: .
abundance: .

CDR3aa: CASREGGVGQPQHF
CDR3nt: TGTGCCAGCAGGGAAGGGGGAGTAGGACAGCCCCAGCATTTT
j_gene: TRBJ1-5
v_gene: TRBV6-6
d_gene: .
abundance: few

CDR3aa: CARRRTGDLREQYF
CDR3nt: TGTGCCAGGAGGCGGACAGGGGATCTGAGGGAGCAGTACTTC
j_gene: TRBJ2-7
v_gene: TRBV27
d_gene: TRBD1
abundance: once

CDR3aa: CAISAPLTAVSRKLFF
CDR3nt: TGTGCCATCAGTGCCCCCTTGACAGCAGTATCACGAAAGCTGTTTTTT
j_gene: TRBJ2-2
v_gene: TRBV10-3
d_gene: .
abundance: .

CDR3aa: CSAPRGTEAFF
CDR3nt: TGCAGTGCCCCCAGGGGCACTGAAGCTTTCTTT
j_gene: TRBJ1-1
v_gene: TRBV20-1
d_gene: .
abundance: .

CDR3aa: CASRGQETQYF
CDR3nt: TGTGCCAGCAGGGGGCAAGAGACCCAGTACTTC
j_gene: TRBJ2-5
v_gene: TRBV28
d_gene: .
abundance: .

CDR3aa: CASSFSSGGTDTQYF
CDR3nt: TGTGCCAGCAGCTTTTCCAGCGGGGGGACAGATACGCAGTATTTT
j_gene: TRBJ2-3
v_gene: TRBV5-6
d_gene: TRBD2
abundance: .

CDR3aa: CASSSPGTGNEAFF
CDR3nt: TGCGCCAGCAGCTCGCCTGGGACAGGGAATGAAGCTTTCTTT
j_gene: TRBJ1-1
v_gene: TRBV5-1
d_gene: TRBD1
abundance: .

CDR3aa: CASSDGTNYGYTF
CDR3nt: TGTGCCAGCAGTGACGGGACAAACTATGGCTACACCTTC
j_gene: TRBJ1-2
v_gene: TRBV6-1
d_gene: .
abundance: .

CDR3aa: CASSGPGPHGNTIYF
CDR3nt: TGTGCCAGCAGTGGCCCGGGACCGCATGGAAACACCATATATTTT
j_gene: TRBJ1-3
v_gene: TRBV28
d_gene: .
abundance: .

CDR3aa: CASSYWGNNKGIQYF
CDR3nt: TGTGCCAGCAGTTATTGGGGTAATAACAAGGGCATTCAGTACTTC
j_gene: TRBJ2-4
v_gene: TRBV6-5
d_gene: .
abundance: few

CDR3aa: CASSLAGGNQPQHF
CDR3nt: TGTGCCAGCAGCTTAGCAGGGGGAAATCAGCCCCAGCATTTT
j_gene: TRBJ1-5
v_gene: TRBV7-9
d_gene: .
abundance: .

CDR3aa: CASSYSSPGVVDTQYF
CDR3nt: TGTGCCAGCAGTTACTCGTCTCCAGGGGTGGTAGATACGCAGTATTTT
j_gene: TRBJ2-3
v_gene: TRBV6-5
d_gene: .
abundance: .